The present T cell receptor beta chain was sequenced within a study of blood T cell repertoires in COVID-19. Study summary: The samples span acute and convalescent COVID-19 from the United States, Italy and Spain. The cDNA or gDNA used as material had been derived from T cells, B-cell-depleted T cells, or PBMCs.

The CDR3 is 16 amino acids. The ends lost 2 bases at V and 2 bases at J; junction bases unmatched: 7. In germline, CDR1 is SGHTS, CDR2 YDEGEE. In the original analysis: Amplification with reference gene primers provided the estimates of nucleated cell counts. The data were produced by immunoSEQ multiplex PCR, yet TCRdb's version contains in-frame clones alone and is incomplete. V, J and clone size reflect that table, while D and trimming were determined from the DNA. The top ten hold 1.2% of the sample, which has 86,000 or so clones, about four fifths seen once. This rearrangement joins TRBV5-8 to TRBJ1-5, with 7 bases lining up with TRBD1. The sample comprised peripheral blood. The clonotype comes from a woman of 80 years or more with acute or convalescent COVID-19. The CDR3: CASSLPRGSGNQPQHF. DNA of the CDR3: TGTGCCAGCAGCTTACCCAGGGGGTCTGGCAATCAGCCCCAGCATTTT. Together with reference TRBV5-8 and TRBJ1-5, the CDR3 gives the full variable domain: EAGVTQSPTHLIKTRGQQATLRCSPISGHTSVYWYQQALGLGLQFLLWYDEGEERNRGNFPPRFSGRQFPNYSSELNVNALELEDSALYLCASSLPRGSGNQPQHFGDGTRLSIL.